One TCR beta chain is described in this entry. The sample comes from a study of CD8 T cells in Susac syndrome. Random hexamers served to reverse transcribe roughly 0.5 to 1 ug RNA. The authors amplified TCR beta CDR3 across 54 Vbeta and 13 Jbeta using immunoSEQ multiplex PCR. Using its own MiXCR run on the immunoSEQ multiplex PCR reads, TCRdb lists one record per CDR3 protein. The sample has around 71,000 distinct CDR3 sequences, 96% seen once; the top ten hold 0.1% to 0.12%. Germline V gene data show CDR1 as DFQATT and CDR2 as SNEGSKA (reference sequence). This CDR3 is built from 13 residues. Trimming left V 0 bases short and J 6 bases short, with 10 bases between. Sequencing of TCR beta drew on CD8+ and CD4+ T cells from blood. Included as multiple sclerosis controls were treatment-naive patients who had stable or active relapsing-remitting disease. The TEMRA cells underwent FACS enrichment, while the CD8+ and CD4+ T cells underwent negative isolation.

Input material: CD4+ T cells from PBMCs. This TCR was sampled from a human donor with multiple sclerosis. The rearrangement links TRBV20-1 to TRBJ2-3; possible D gene TRBD2, 6 bases. As DNA, the CDR3 is TGCAGTGCTAGAGAAGGGACTGGGGATACGCAGTATTTT. Its protein product is CSAREGTGDTQYF.